The clone carrying this T cell receptor (beta chain) was detected only once. Its antigen remains unknown. The sample comes from a study of shared clonotypes between healthy human individuals. Study-wide points: An effect of sequencing depth on clonotype sharing among donors was expected. A limitation of the genetic and exposure-history diversity represented arose from few donors.

Investigators spread the genomic DNA of each subset evenly over several immunoSEQ plates. In the original processing: Junction-only immunoSEQ data arrived without quality scores, meaning filtering differed. The protocol was immunoSEQ multiplex PCR, while the TCRdb copy is restricted to in-frame clones and leaves out a portion. Clone size and V and J calls were adopted from that table, with D and trimming inferred from the DNA. The profile shows hundreds of thousands of clones, roughly 77% of them singletons. V shed 1 base and J 2 bases; nucleotides not matched to a gene: 2. The CDR3 is 15 amino acids. Germline lookup yields CDR1 SGHTA and CDR2 FQGNSA.

V gene TRBV7-2 combines with J gene TRBJ2-1; the match to TRBD2 covers 7 bases. The sequencing sample was made of PBMCs. The receptor was derived from a middle-aged woman in good health. Some clones in this sample may be carry-over from other donors' samples. CDR3 sequence (DNA): TGTGCCAGCAGCTTAGGGGGAGGGCCCTACAATGAGCAGTTCTTC. Its protein is CASSLGGGPYNEQFF.